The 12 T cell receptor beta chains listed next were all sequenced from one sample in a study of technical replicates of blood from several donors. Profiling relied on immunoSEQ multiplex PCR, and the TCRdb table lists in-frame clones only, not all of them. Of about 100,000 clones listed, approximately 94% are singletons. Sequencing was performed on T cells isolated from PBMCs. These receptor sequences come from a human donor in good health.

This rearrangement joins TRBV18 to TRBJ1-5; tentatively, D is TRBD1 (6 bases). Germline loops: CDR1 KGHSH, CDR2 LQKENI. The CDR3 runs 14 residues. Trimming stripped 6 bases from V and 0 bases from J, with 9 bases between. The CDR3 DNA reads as TGTGCCAGCTCCCAGGGGAATAGCAATCAGCCCCAGCATTTT. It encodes CASSQGNSNQPQHF.

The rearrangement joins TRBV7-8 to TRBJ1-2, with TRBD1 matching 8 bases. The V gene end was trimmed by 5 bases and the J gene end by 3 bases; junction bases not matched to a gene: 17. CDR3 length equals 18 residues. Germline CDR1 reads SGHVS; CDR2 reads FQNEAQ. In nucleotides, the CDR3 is TGTGCCAGCAGCCCTAGGCGGGACAGGCCTACCCCATACTATGGCTACACCTTC. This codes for CASSPRRDRPTPYYGYTF.

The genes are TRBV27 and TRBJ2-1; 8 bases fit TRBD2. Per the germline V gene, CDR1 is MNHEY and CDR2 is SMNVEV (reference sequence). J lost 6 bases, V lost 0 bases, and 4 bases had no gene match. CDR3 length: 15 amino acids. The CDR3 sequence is CASSLSGTRGNEQFF. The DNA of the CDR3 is TGTGCCAGCAGTTTATCCGGGACTAGGGGCAATGAGCAGTTCTTC.

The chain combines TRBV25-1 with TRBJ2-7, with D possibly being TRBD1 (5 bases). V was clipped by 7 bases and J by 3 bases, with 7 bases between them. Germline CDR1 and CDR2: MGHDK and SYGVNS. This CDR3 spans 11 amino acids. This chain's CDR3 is CASTQDYEQYF. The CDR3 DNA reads TGTGCCAGCACACAGGACTACGAGCAGTACTTC.

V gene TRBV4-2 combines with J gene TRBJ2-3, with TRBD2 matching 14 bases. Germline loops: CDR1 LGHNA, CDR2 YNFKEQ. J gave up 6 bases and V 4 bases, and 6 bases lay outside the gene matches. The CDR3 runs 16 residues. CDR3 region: CASSPGTSGRKDTQYF. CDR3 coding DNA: TGTGCCAGCAGCCCTGGGACTAGCGGGAGAAAGGATACGCAGTATTTT.

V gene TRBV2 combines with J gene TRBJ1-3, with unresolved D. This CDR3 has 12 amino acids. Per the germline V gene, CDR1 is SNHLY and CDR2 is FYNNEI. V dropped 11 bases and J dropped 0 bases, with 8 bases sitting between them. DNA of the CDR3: TGTGCCTTTCGCGGCTCTGGAAACACCATATATTTT. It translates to CAFRGSGNTIYF.

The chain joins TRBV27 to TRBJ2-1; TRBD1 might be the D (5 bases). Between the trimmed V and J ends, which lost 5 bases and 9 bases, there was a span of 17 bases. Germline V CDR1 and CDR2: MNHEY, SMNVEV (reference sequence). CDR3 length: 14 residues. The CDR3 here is CASSGAGIVGEQFF. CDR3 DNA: TGTGCCAGCAGTGGCGCAGGGATTGTGGGTGAGCAGTTCTTC.

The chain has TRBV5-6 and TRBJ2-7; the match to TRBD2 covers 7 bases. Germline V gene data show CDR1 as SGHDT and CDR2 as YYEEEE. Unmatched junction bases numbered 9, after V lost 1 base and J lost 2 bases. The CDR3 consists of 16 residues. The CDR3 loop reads CASSLTGEGKTYEQYF. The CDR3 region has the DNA TGTGCCAGCAGCTTGACGGGGGAGGGAAAAACCTACGAGCAGTACTTC.

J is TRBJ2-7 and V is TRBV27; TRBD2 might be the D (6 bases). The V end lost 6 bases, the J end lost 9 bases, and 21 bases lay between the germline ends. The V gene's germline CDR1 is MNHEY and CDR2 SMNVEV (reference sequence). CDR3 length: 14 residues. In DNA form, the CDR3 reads TGTGCCAGCAGCCTGGGACTGGATCTACGAGTGCAGTACTTC. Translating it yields CASSLGLDLRVQYF.

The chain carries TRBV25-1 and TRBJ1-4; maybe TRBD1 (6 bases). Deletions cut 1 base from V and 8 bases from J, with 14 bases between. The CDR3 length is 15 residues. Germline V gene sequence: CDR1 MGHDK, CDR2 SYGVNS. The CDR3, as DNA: TGTGCCAGCAGTGAATTGGTAGGGGGTGCCGAAAAACTGTTTTTT. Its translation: CASSELVGGAEKLFF.

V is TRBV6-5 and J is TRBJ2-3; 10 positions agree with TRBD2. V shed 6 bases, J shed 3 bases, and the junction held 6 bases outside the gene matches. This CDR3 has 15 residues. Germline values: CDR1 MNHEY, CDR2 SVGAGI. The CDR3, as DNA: TGTGCCAGCAGCTATAGCGGGGGGAAGACAGATACGCAGTATTTT. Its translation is CASSYSGGKTDTQYF.

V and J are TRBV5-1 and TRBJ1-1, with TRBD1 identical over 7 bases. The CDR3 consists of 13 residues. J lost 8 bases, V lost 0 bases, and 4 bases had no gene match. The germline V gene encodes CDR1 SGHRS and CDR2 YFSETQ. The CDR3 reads CASSLAPGQEAFF. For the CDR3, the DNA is TGCGCCAGCAGCTTGGCCCCGGGACAGGAAGCTTTCTTT.